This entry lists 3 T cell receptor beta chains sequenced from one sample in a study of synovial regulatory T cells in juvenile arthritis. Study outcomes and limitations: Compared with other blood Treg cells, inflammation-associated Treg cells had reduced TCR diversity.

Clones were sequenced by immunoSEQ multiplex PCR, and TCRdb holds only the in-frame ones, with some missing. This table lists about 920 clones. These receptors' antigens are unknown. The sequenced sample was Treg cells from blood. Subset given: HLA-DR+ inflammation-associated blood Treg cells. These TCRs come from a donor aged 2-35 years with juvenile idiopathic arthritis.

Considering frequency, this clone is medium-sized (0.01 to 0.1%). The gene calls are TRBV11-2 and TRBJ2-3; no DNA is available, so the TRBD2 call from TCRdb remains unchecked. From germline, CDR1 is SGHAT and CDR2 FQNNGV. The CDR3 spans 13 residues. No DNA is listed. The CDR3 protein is CASSLGSSARQYF. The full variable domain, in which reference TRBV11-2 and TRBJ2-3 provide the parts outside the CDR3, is EAGVAQSPRYKIIEKRQSVAFWCNPISGHATLYWYQQILGQGPKLLIQFQNNGVVDDSQLPKDRFSAERLKGVDSTLKIQPAKLEDSAVYLCASSLGSSARQYFGPGTRLTVL.

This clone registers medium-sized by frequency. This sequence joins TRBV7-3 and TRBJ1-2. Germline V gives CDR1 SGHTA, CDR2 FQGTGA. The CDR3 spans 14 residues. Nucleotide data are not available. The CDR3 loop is CASALGRENYGYTF.

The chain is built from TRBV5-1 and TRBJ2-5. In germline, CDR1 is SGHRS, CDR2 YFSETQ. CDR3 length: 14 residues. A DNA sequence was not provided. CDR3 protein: CASSLTGTAYEQYF.